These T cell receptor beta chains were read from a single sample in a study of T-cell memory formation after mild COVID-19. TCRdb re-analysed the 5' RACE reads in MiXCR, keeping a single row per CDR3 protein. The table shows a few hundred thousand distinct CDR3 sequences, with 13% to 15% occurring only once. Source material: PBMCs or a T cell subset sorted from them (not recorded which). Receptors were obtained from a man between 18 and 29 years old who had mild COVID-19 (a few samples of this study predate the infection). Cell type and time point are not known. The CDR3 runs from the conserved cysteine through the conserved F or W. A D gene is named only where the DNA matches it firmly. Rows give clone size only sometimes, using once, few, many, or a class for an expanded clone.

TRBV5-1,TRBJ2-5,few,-,TGCGCCAGCACCGGAGAGCTAGGGGAGACCCAGTACTTC,CASTGELGETQYF
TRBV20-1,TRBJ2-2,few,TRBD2,TGCAGTGCTAGAGGGGGACTAGCGGAACCCTCGAACACCGGGGAGCTGTTTTTT,CSARGGLAEPSNTGELFF
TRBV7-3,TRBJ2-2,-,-,TGTGCCAGCAGAGCCTCCAGGAACACCGGGGAGCTGTTTTTT,CASRASRNTGELFF
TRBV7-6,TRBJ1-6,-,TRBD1,TGTGCCAGCAGCTTACGACAGGGTCAGAATTCACCCCTCCACTTT,CASSLRQGQNSPLHF
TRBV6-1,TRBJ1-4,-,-,TGTGCCAGCAGTCCTAACATCTATGCAACTAATGAAAAACTGTTTTTT,CASSPNIYATNEKLFF
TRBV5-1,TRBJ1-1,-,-,TGCGCCAGCAGCTTGAACGGGGGTTTCCAGGGCACTGAAGCTTTCTTT,CASSLNGGFQGTEAFF
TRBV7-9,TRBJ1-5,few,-,TGTGCCAGCAGCCATGGGCAGTACAATCAGCCCCAGCATTTT,CASSHGQYNQPQHF
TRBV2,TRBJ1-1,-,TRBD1,TGTGCCAGCAGTTTACAGGGGACGGGCACTGAAGCTTTCTTT,CASSLQGTGTEAFF
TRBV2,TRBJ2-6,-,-,TGTGCCAGCAGTCTCACTTACTCTGGGGCCAACGTCCTGACTTTC,CASSLTYSGANVLTF
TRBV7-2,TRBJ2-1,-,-,TGTGCCAGCAGCTCTTACGGTGGACGGGGCAATGAGCAGTTCTTC,CASSSYGGRGNEQFF
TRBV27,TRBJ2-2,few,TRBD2,TGTGCCAGCAGTCCGGGGGGGCGGAGGACCGGGGAGCTGTTTTTT,CASSPGGRRTGELFF
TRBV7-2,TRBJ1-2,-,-,TGTGCCAGCAGCCGTTTCGGGAACTATGGCTACACCTTC,CASSRFGNYGYTF
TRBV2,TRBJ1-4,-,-,TGTGCCAGCAGTGAACGGCCAGGGATAGAGAAAAAACTGTTTTTT,CASSERPGIEKKLFF